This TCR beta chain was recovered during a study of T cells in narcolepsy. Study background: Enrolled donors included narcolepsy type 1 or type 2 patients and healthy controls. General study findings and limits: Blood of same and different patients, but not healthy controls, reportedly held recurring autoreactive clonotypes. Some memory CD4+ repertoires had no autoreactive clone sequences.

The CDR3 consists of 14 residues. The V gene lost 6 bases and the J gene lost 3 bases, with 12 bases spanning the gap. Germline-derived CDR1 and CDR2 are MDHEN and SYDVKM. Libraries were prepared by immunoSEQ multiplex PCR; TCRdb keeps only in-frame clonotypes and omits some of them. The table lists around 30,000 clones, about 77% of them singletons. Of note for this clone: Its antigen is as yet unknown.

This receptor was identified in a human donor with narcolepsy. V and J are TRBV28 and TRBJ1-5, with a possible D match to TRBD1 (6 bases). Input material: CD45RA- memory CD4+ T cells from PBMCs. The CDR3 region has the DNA TGTGCCAGCAGCCGAGACAGGTTCAATCAGCCCCAGCATTTT. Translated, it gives CASSRDRFNQPQHF.